This T cell receptor beta chain was retrieved from a study of shared clonotypes between healthy human individuals. CDR3 length equals 12 residues. The germline V and J ends were trimmed by 6 bases and 4 bases, with 8 bases remaining between them. Germline V gene lookup returns CDR1 KGHSH and CDR2 LQKENI. Several immunoSEQ plates received, in even portions, the genomic DNA of each subset. The protocol was immunoSEQ multiplex PCR, while the TCRdb copy is restricted to in-frame clones and leaves out a portion. The profile shows 2,500,000 or so clones, approximately 94% of them singletons. General study findings and limits: Shared clonotypes across all four donors exceeded non-shared ones in generation probability. Sharing across four donors was seen in 4% to 6.5% of naive CD4 clonotypes.

On this clone itself: The antigen is not known.

The rearrangement links TRBV18 to TRBJ2-3; D unresolved. This TCR derives from a man in his late teens or twenties in good health. Some clones in this sample may be carry-over from other donors' samples. Sequencing input: naive CD4+ T cells from PBMCs. Subset: CD45RA+ positively selected. CDR3 sequence reads: CASSQGPDTQYF. The CDR3 DNA reads TGTGCCAGCTCCCAAGGGCCAGATACGCAGTATTTT.